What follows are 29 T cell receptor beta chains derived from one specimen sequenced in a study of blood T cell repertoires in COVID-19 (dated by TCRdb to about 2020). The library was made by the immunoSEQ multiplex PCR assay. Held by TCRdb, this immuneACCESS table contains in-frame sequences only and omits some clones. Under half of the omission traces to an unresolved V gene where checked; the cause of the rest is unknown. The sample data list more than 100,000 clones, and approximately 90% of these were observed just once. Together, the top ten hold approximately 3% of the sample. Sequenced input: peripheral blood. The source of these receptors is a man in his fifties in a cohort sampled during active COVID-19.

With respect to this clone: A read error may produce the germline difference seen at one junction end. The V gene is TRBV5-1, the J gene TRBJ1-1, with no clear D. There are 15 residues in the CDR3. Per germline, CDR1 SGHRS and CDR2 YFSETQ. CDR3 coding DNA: TGCGCCAGCAGCCCGGGTGGCACTTTGAACGCTGAAGCTTTCTTT. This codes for CASSPGGTLNAEAFF.

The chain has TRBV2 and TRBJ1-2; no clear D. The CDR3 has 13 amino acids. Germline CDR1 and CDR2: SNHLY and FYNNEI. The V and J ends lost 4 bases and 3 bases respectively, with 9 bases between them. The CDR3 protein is CASSVEGDYGYTF. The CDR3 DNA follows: TGTGCCAGCAGTGTCGAGGGAGACTATGGCTACACCTTC.

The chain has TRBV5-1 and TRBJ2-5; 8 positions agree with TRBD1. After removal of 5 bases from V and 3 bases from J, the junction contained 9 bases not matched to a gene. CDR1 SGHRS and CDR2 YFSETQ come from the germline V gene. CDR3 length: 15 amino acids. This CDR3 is CASSSPDRGEETQYF. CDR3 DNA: TGCGCCAGCAGTTCACCCGACAGGGGAGAAGAGACCCAGTACTTC.

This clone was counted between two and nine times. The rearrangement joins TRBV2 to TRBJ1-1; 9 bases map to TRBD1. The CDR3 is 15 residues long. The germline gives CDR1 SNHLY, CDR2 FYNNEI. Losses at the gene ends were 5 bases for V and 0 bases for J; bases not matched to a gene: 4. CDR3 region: CASSPTGGMNTEAFF. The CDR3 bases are TGTGCCAGCAGTCCGACAGGGGGAATGAACACTGAAGCTTTCTTT.

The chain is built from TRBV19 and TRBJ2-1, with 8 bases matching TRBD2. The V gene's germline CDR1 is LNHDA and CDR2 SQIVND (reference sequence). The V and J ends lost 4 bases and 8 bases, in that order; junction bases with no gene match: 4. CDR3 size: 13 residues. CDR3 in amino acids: CASSNSGRDEQFF. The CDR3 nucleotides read TGTGCCAGTAGTAATTCCGGGAGGGATGAGCAGTTCTTC.

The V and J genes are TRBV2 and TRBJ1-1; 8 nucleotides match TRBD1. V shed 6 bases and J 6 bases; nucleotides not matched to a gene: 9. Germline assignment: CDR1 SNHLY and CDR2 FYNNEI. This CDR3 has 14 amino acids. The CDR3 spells CASRLTQGEAEAFF. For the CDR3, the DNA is TGTGCCAGCAGATTGACACAGGGGGAGGCTGAAGCTTTCTTT.

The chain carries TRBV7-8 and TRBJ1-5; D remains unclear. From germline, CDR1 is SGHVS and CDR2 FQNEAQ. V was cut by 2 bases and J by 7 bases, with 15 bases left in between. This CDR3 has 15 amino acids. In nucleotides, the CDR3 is TGTGCCAGCAGCTTACGGTTGGGCGACGGACAGCCCCAGCATTTT. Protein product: CASSLRLGDGQPQHF.

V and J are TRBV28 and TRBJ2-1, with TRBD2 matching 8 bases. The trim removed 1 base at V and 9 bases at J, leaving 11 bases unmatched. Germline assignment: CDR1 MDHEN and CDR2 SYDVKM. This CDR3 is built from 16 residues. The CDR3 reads CASSLFGAGGGPEQFF. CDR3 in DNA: TGTGCCAGCAGTTTATTTGGGGCCGGGGGGGGTCCTGAGCAGTTCTTC.

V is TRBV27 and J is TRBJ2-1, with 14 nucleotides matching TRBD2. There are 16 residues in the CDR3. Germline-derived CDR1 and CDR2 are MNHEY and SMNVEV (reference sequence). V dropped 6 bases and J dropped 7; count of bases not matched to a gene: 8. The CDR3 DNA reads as TGTGCCAGCAGCCCTCGACTAGCGGGGGGGCTGAATGAGCAGTTCTTC. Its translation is CASSPRLAGGLNEQFF.

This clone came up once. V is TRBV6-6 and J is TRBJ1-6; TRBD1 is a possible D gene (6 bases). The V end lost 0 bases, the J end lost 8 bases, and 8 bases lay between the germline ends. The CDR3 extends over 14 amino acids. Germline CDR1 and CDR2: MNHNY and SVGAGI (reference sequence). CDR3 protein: CASSYSGGDSPLHF. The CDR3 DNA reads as TGTGCCAGCAGTTACTCAGGGGGGGATTCACCCCTCCACTTT.

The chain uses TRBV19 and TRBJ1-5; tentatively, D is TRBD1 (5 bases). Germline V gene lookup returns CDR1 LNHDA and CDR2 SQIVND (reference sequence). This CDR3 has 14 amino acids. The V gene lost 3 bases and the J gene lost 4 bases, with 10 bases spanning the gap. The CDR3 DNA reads TGTGCCAGTAGTATCCCCAGACAGAATCAGCCCCAGCATTTT. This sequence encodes CASSIPRQNQPQHF.

The CDR3 here is CASSQEFGTGYDGELFF. The CDR3 DNA reads as TGCGCCAGCAGCCAAGAGTTCGGGACAGGGTACGACGGGGAGCTGTTTTTT. The chain recombines TRBV4-1 with TRBJ2-2; 9 bases map to TRBD1. This CDR3 region has 17 residues. V gave up 0 bases and J gave up 7 bases; unmatched junction bases: 9. The germline gives CDR1 MGHRA, CDR2 YSYEKL.

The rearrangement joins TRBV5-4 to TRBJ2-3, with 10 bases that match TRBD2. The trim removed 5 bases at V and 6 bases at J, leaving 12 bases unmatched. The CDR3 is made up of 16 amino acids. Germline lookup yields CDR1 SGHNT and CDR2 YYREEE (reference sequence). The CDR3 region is CASRFSGGATLDTQYF. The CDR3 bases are TGTGCCAGCAGGTTCAGCGGGGGGGCCACCCTGGATACGCAGTATTTT.

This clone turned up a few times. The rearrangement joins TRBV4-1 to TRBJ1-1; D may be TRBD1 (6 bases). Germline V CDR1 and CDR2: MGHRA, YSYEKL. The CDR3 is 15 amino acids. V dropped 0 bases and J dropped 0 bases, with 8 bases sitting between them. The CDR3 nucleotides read TGCGCCAGCAGCCAAGACAGGGACATGAACACTGAAGCTTTCTTT. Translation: CASSQDRDMNTEAFF.

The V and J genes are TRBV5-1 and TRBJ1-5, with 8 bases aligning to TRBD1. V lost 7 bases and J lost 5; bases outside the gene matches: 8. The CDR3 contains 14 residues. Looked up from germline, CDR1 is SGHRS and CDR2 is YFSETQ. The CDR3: CASLRTGTHQPQHF. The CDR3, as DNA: TGCGCCAGCTTGAGGACAGGGACGCATCAGCCCCAGCATTTT.

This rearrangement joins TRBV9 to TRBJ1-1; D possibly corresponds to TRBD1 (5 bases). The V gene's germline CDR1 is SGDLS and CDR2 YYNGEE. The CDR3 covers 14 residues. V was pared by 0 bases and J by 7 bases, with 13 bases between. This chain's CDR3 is CASSVGEGLGEAFF. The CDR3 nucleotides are TGTGCCAGCAGCGTAGGGGAGGGGCTGGGTGAAGCTTTCTTT.

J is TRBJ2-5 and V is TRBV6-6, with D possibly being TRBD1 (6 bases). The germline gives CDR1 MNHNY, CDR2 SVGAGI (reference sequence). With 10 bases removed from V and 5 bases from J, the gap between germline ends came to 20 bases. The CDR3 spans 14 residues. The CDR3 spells CATKGGRGGETQYF. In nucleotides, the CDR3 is TGTGCCACCAAGGGTGGCAGGGGCGGTGAGACCCAGTACTTC.

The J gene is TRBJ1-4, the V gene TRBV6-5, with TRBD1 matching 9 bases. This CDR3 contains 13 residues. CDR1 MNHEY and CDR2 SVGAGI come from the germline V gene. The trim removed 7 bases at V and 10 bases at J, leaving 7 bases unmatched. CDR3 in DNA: TGTGCCAGCATGGGGACAGGGTTTGGAAAACTGTTTTTT. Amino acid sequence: CASMGTGFGKLFF.

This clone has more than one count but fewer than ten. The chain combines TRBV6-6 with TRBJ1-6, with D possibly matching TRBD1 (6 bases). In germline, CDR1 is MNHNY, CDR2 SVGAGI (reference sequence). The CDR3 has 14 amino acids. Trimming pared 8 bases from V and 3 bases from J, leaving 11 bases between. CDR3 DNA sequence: TGTGCCAGCGGCGGCAGGGGCTATAATTCACCCCTCCACTTT. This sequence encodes CASGGRGYNSPLHF.

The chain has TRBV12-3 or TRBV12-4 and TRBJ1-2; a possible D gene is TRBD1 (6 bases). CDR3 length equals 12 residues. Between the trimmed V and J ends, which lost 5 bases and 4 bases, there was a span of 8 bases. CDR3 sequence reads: CASSRGSYGYTF. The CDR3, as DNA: TGTGCCAGCAGTAGGGGGTCCTATGGCTACACCTTC.

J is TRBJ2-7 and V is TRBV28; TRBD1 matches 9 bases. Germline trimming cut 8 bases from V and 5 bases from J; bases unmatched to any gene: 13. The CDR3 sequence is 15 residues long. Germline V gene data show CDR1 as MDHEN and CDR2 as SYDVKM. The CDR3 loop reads CASGLPQQGAHEQYV. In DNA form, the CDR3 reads TGTGCCAGCGGCCTCCCACAACAGGGGGCGCACGAGCAGTACGTC.

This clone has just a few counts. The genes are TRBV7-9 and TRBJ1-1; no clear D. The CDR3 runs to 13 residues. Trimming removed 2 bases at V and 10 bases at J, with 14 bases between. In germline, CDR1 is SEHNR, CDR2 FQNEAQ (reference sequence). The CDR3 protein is CASSLPSGWRAFF. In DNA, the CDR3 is TGTGCCAGCAGCTTACCATCGGGATGGAGAGCTTTCTTT.

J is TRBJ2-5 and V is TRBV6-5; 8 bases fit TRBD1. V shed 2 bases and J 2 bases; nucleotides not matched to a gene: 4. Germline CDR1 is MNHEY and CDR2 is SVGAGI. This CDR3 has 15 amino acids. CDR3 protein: CASSYPGQGQETQYF. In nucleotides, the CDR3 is TGTGCCAGCAGTTACCCCGGACAGGGACAAGAGACCCAGTACTTC.

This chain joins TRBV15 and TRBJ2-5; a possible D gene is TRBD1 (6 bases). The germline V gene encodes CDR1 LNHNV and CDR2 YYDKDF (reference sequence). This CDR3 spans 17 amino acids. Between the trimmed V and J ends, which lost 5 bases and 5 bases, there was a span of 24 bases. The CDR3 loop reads CATSLRGGGAFGETQYF. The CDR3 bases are TGTGCCACCAGCCTACGAGGTGGGGGCGCTTTCGGGGAGACCCAGTACTTC.

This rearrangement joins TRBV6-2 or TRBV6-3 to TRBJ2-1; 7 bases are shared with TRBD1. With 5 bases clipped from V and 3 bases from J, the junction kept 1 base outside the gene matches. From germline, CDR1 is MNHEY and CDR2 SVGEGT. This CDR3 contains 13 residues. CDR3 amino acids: CASSRDSYNEQFF. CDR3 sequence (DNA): TGTGCCAGCAGTCGGGACAGCTACAATGAGCAGTTCTTC.

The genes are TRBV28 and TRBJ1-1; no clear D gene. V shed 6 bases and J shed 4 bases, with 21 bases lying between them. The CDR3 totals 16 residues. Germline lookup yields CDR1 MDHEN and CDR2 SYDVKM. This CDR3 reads CASRPRGGHSGTEAFF. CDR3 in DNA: TGTGCCAGCAGGCCGAGAGGCGGCCACTCGGGCACTGAAGCTTTCTTT.

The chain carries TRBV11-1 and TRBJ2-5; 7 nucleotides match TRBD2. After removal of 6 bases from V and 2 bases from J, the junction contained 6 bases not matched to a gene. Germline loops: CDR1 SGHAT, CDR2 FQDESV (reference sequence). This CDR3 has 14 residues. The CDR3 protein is CASRREGWQETQYF. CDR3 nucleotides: TGTGCCAGCAGAAGGGAGGGGTGGCAAGAGACCCAGTACTTC.

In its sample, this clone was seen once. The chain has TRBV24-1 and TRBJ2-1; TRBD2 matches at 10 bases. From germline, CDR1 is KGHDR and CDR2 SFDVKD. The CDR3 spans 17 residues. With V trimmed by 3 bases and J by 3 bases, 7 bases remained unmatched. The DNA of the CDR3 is TGTGCCACCAGTGATCCCAGGAGCGGGGGGGGCTACAATGAGCAGTTCTTC. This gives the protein CATSDPRSGGGYNEQFF.

In nucleotides, the CDR3 is TGTGCCAGCAGCTTAGTCGAAGACGACACCACGAACACCGGGGAGCTGTTTTTT. Translating gives CASSLVEDDTTNTGELFF. This chain joins TRBV11-2 and TRBJ2-2; D gene unclear. The germline V and J ends were trimmed by 1 base and 0 bases, with 15 bases remaining between them. The CDR3 is 18 amino acids. CDR1 and CDR2 from the germline V gene are SGHAT and FQNNGV.